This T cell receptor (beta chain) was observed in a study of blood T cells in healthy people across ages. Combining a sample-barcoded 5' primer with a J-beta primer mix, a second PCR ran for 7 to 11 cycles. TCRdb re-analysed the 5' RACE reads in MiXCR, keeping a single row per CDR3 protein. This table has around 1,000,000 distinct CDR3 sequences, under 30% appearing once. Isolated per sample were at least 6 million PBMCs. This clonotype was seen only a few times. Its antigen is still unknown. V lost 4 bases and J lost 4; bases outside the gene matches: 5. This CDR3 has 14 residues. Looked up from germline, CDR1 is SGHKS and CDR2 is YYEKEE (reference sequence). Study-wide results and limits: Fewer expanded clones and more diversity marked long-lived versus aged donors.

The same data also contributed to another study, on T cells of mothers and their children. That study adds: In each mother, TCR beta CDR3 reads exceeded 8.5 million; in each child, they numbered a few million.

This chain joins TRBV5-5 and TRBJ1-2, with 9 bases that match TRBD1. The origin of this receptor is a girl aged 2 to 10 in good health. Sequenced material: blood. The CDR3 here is CASSDGQGSYGYTF. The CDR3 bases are TGTGCCAGCAGCGACGGACAGGGGAGCTATGGCTACACCTTC.